Listed below are T cell receptor beta chains from one sample, sequenced in a study of cytomegalovirus exposure and HLA in healthy donors. The assay was immunoSEQ multiplex PCR, and TCRdb's table has in-frame clones only and misses some. In the table there are roughly 100,000 clones, approximately 81% of which are singletons. Source material: PBMCs. Source of these receptors: a woman aged 35 to 49 in good health and CMV-seronegative. The CDR3 runs from the conserved cysteine through the conserved F or W. A D gene is named only where the DNA matches it firmly. Some rows have no size entry. The others give once, few or many, or a class for an expanded clone.

size,V,J,D,DNA,CDR3
few,TRBV28,TRBJ1-1,TRBD1,TGTGCCAGCAGGACTACTTGGACAGGGGAGTATGAAGCTTTCTTT,CASRTTWTGEYEAFF
-,TRBV6-1,TRBJ1-2,-,TGTGCCAGCAGTGATTTTACAGGGAACTATGGCTACACCTTC,CASSDFTGNYGYTF
few,TRBV6-1,TRBJ1-1,-,TGTGCCAGCAGACCTACGACAGACTCTGAAGCTTTCTTT,CASRPTTDSEAFF
-,TRBV6-6,TRBJ2-7,TRBD1,TGTGCCAGCAGCAAGGACAGGGTCTACGAGCAGTACTTC,CASSKDRVYEQYF
-,TRBV27,TRBJ2-7,-,TGTGCCAGCAGTCTGGGTGGGACTCGCGGCCAACCCAACTACGAGCAGTACTTC,CASSLGGTRGQPNYEQYF
-,TRBV7-2,TRBJ2-2,TRBD2,TGTGCCAGCAGCTTACGTGGCGGGAGCCCCGGGGAGCTGTTTTTT,CASSLRGGSPGELFF
few,TRBV5-1,TRBJ2-1,TRBD2,TGCGCCAGCAGCTACCCTAGCGGGGATGAGCAGTTCTTC,CASSYPSGDEQFF
-,TRBV7-2,TRBJ1-3,-,TGTGCCAGCCCGACTGGGGCACGAACCGGATTTGGAAACACCATATATTTT,CASPTGARTGFGNTIYF
-,TRBV7-8,TRBJ1-4,-,TGTGCCAGCAGAAAGGACAGTGTGAATGAAAAACTGTTTTTT,CASRKDSVNEKLFF
-,TRBV11-1,TRBJ2-4,TRBD1,TGTGCCAGCAGCTCGCTTACAGGGGGTTCGGCCAAAAACATTCAGTACTTC,CASSSLTGGSAKNIQYF
few,TRBV6-5,TRBJ1-5,-,TGTGCCAGCGAGGGCTACCTTTCGTCAGCCCAGCATTTT,CASEGYLSSAQHF
-,TRBV15,TRBJ2-2,-,TGTGCCACCAGCAGAGCGCAGGAGGTTAACACCGGGGAGCTGTTTTTT,CATSRAQEVNTGELFF
-,TRBV5-1,TRBJ1-1,-,TGCGCCAGCAGCTTACTCCCGGAGGGGAACACTGAAGCTTTCTTT,CASSLLPEGNTEAFF
-,TRBV19,TRBJ2-7,TRBD2,TGTGCCAGTAGTATAGTGGCGGGAGGGCCTTCCTACGAGCAGTACTTC,CASSIVAGGPSYEQYF
-,TRBV27,TRBJ1-4,-,TGTGCCAGCAGTTTAGGGGCCCTACAGAGCCTTAATGAAAAACTGTTTTTT,CASSLGALQSLNEKLFF
-,TRBV7-2,TRBJ1-1,TRBD1,TGTGCCAGCAGCGCGAGACAGGGTATTGACACTGAAGCTTTCTTT,CASSARQGIDTEAFF
-,TRBV19,TRBJ1-1,TRBD1,TGTGCCAGTAGCCCCCGCCTTCCGGGACAGGCACCAGCTGAAGCTTTCTTT,CASSPRLPGQAPAEAFF
few,TRBV28,TRBJ2-1,-,TGTGCCACCTCCCCCGCGGCCTACAATGAGCAGTTCTTC,CATSPAAYNEQFF
-,TRBV10-3,TRBJ1-6,-,TGTGCCTCCGGGGGGCCCTTGAGCTCCTATAATTCACCCCTCCACTTT,CASGGPLSSYNSPLHF
-,TRBV15,TRBJ2-3,TRBD2,TGTGCCACCAGCAGAGATTCGAGGGGACTAGCGGGACGAGATACGCAGTATTTT,CATSRDSRGLAGRDTQYF
-,TRBV4-2,TRBJ1-2,-,TGTGCCAGCAGCCAAGCGCAAGCTAGTGACTATGGCTACACCTTC,CASSQAQASDYGYTF
-,TRBV28,TRBJ2-3,-,TGTGCCAGCAGTGATCCTCAGGGGGGTACGCAGTATTTT,CASSDPQGGTQYF
-,TRBV5-4,TRBJ2-1,-,TGTGCCAGCAGCTTCGGACTTCAGCGCCCCTCCTACAATGAGCAGTTCTTC,CASSFGLQRPSYNEQFF
-,TRBV6-5,TRBJ2-1,TRBD2,TGTGCCAGCAGTTCGAGCCGGGAGGGCCATGAGCAGTTCTTC,CASSSSREGHEQFF